These T cell receptor beta chains were read from a single sample in a study. One entry per CDR3 protein results from TCRdb running MiXCR on the RT-PCR reads. The table shows about 700,000 distinct CDR3 sequences, with 13% to 15% occurring only once. Sequenced material: memory CD4+ T cells from blood. The receptors originated from a female donor in good health, serving as a healthy control. CDR3s include the opening cysteine and the closing phenylalanine or tryptophan. The order of the fields is V gene, clone size, D gene, J gene, CDR3 protein, CDR3 DNA. D genes are given only for firm matches. Rows give clone size only sometimes, using once, few, many, or a class for an expanded clone.

TRBV29-1	many	-	TRBJ1-4	CSVDYGFEGGKLFF	TGCAGCGTTGATTACGGCTTCGAGGGCGGAAAACTGTTTTTT
TRBV5-1	-	-	TRBJ1-5	CASSRGGQGNQPQHF	TGCGCCAGCAGCAGGGGGGGGCAGGGTAATCAGCCCCAGCATTTT
TRBV3-1	-	-	TRBJ2-5	CASSQGGLGQETQYF	TGTGCCAGCAGCCAAGGGGGGTTGGGCCAAGAGACCCAGTACTTC
TRBV9	few	TRBD1	TRBJ2-7	CASSVIPLGTGVYEQYF	TGTGCCAGCAGCGTCATTCCTTTGGGGACAGGGGTGTACGAGCAGTACTTC
TRBV5-1	many	-	TRBJ2-5	CASSLSSPTTETQYF	TGCGCCAGCAGCTTGTCATCTCCAACGACGGAGACCCAGTACTTC
TRBV6-6	-	-	TRBJ2-7	CASSYSFVREQYF	TGTGCCAGCAGTTACTCGTTCGTCCGCGAGCAGTACTTC
TRBV5-1	few	TRBD2	TRBJ2-3	CASSLFVTSDYTDTQYF	TGCGCCAGCAGCTTGTTCGTGACTAGCGATTACACAGATACGCAGTATTTT
TRBV4-3	-	TRBD1	TRBJ2-1	CASSQEVDRGGYNEQFF	TGCGCCAGCAGCCAAGAAGTGGACAGGGGTGGGTACAATGAGCAGTTCTTC
TRBV2	few	-	TRBJ2-1	CASVRAGNEQFF	TGTGCCAGCGTGCGAGCGGGCAATGAGCAGTTCTTC
TRBV20-1	few	-	TRBJ1-2	CSARTDLTNYGYTF	TGCAGTGCTAGGACGGACCTTACTAACTATGGCTACACCTTC
TRBV27	many	TRBD1	TRBJ1-2	CASSSTHRGAGFDYGYTF	TGTGCCAGCAGTTCCACCCACAGGGGCGCAGGGTTTGACTATGGCTACACCTTC
TRBV20-1	few	TRBD2	TRBJ2-3	CSPTRASGIVDTQYF	TGCAGTCCCACCCGGGCTAGCGGGATAGTAGATACGCAGTATTTT
TRBV5-1	-	-	TRBJ1-1	CASSLGGGARNTEAFF	TGCGCCAGCAGCTTGGGGGGAGGGGCCCGGAACACTGAAGCTTTCTTT
TRBV28	few	-	TRBJ2-7	CASRAGTAIYEQYF	TGTGCCAGCAGAGCCGGGACCGCGATCTACGAGCAGTACTTC
TRBV20-1	few	TRBD1	TRBJ1-1	CSARDPRTGGAFF	TGCAGTGCTAGAGATCCCCGGACAGGGGGGGCTTTCTTT
TRBV7-2	-	-	TRBJ2-3	CASSLAKADTQYF	TGTGCCAGCAGCTTAGCTAAAGCAGATACGCAGTATTTT
TRBV24-1	once	-	TRBJ1-5	CATSDSGRYQHF	TGTGCCACCAGTGATTCCGGACGCTACCAGCATTTT
TRBV5-1	few	-	TRBJ1-1	CASSLGIGDGAFF	TGCGCCAGCAGCTTGGGGATCGGGGATGGCGCTTTCTTT
TRBV5-1	-	TRBD2	TRBJ2-6	CASSLLAGGPSDGANVLTF	TGCGCCAGCAGCTTGCTAGCGGGAGGACCATCAGATGGGGCCAACGTCCTGACTTTC
TRBV29-1	many	-	TRBJ1-1	CSVDRGGNTEAFF	TGCAGCGTTGACCGGGGCGGGAACACTGAAGCTTTCTTT
TRBV11-1	-	TRBD1	TRBJ2-2	CASSPGQATGELFF	TGTGCCAGCAGCCCAGGACAGGCCACCGGGGAGCTGTTTTTT
TRBV7-9	many	-	TRBJ2-3	CASSLNFADTQYF	TGTGCCAGCAGCCTCAATTTCGCAGATACGCAGTATTTT
TRBV4-3	many	-	TRBJ1-4	CASSQDVAQNEKLFF	TGCGCCAGCAGCCAAGATGTCGCACAGAATGAAAAACTGTTTTTT
TRBV4-3	few	TRBD2	TRBJ2-1	CASSQNHGGGAGNEQFF	TGCGCCAGCAGCCAAAATCATGGCGGGGGGGCGGGAAATGAGCAGTTCTTC
TRBV2	-	-	TRBJ2-7	CAGSRRSSYEQYF	TGTGCCGGTTCTCGGCGCAGCTCCTACGAGCAGTACTTC
TRBV4-2	few	TRBD2	TRBJ2-1	CASSRPGLADYNEQFF	TGTGCCAGCAGCCGGCCGGGACTAGCAGATTACAATGAGCAGTTCTTC
TRBV20-1	many	-	TRBJ2-3	CSAIPSGPTDTQYF	TGCAGTGCTATACCCTCTGGGCCCACAGATACGCAGTATTTT
TRBV12-3/TRBV12-4	many	-	TRBJ2-1	CASSFSIGQMVYEQFF	TGTGCCAGCAGTTTCTCTATAGGGCAGATGGTGTATGAGCAGTTCTTC
TRBV20-1	few	-	TRBJ2-2	CSARPENTGELFF	TGCAGTGCTAGGCCAGAGAACACCGGGGAGCTGTTTTTT
TRBV5-1	-	TRBD2	TRBJ2-1	CASSFQPTSRRGNEQFF	TGCGCCAGCAGCTTCCAGCCGACTAGCAGGAGGGGAAATGAGCAGTTCTTC
TRBV3-1	-	-	TRBJ2-2	CASKPTGLGELFF	TGTGCCAGCAAACCAACGGGACTCGGGGAGCTGTTTTTT
TRBV7-2	few	TRBD2	TRBJ2-1	CASSPRLAGATYNEQFF	TGTGCCAGCAGCCCAAGACTAGCGGGAGCGACCTACAATGAGCAGTTCTTC
TRBV4-1	-	-	TRBJ1-6	CASSQMNRASNSPLHF	TGCGCCAGCAGCCAAATGAACAGGGCCTCTAATTCACCCCTCCACTTT
TRBV4-1	-	-	TRBJ2-1	CASSQGTGLSLGEQFF	TGCGCCAGCAGCCAGGGAACAGGGCTGTCGCTGGGTGAGCAGTTCTTC
TRBV15	few	TRBD1	TRBJ1-2	CATSTRTGAYGYTF	TGTGCCACCAGCACCCGGACAGGAGCTTATGGCTACACCTTC
TRBV7-2	few	-	TRBJ2-3	CASSLDASLSLNTQYF	TGTGCCAGCAGCTTAGATGCTAGTCTCTCACTTAATACGCAGTATTTT
TRBV28	many	-	TRBJ2-5	CASSLGQGYQETQYF	TGTGCCAGCAGTTTGGGTCAGGGATACCAAGAGACCCAGTACTTC
TRBV5-6	-	-	TRBJ1-3	CASSSMGPGNTIYF	TGTGCCAGCAGCTCGATGGGCCCCGGAAACACCATATATTTT
TRBV7-2	-	TRBD1	TRBJ2-7	CASSYNRGLTYEQYF	TGTGCCAGCAGCTACAACAGGGGTCTAACCTACGAGCAGTACTTC
TRBV12-5	many	-	TRBJ2-1	CASGLVPYGGTVYNEQFF	TGTGCTAGTGGTTTGGTCCCTTACGGCGGGACTGTCTACAATGAGCAGTTCTTC
TRBV7-9	few	-	TRBJ1-5	CASSRGGNFYSNQPQHF	TGTGCCAGCTCGAGGGGGGGGAATTTTTATAGCAATCAGCCCCAGCATTTT
TRBV4-1	many	-	TRBJ1-1	CASSQFIGEAFF	TGCGCCAGCAGCCAATTTATAGGTGAAGCTTTCTTT
TRBV24-1	few	-	TRBJ2-1	CATSDPSSPQYNEQFF	TGTGCCACCAGTGATCCATCAAGTCCTCAATACAATGAGCAGTTCTTC
TRBV5-1	many	TRBD1	TRBJ1-5	CASSLGQGDVQPQHF	TGCGCCAGCAGCCTGGGACAGGGTGACGTTCAGCCCCAGCATTTT
TRBV18	-	TRBD2	TRBJ2-4	CASSPPGAGGGIQYF	TGTGCCAGCTCACCCCCAGGAGCGGGGGGCGGCATTCAGTACTTC
TRBV6-5	few	TRBD2	TRBJ2-7	CASSAPGLGGSEQYF	TGTGCCAGCAGTGCGCCGGGACTAGGGGGTTCCGAGCAGTACTTC
TRBV7-9	-	-	TRBJ1-4	CASSLVASATNEKLFF	TGTGCCAGCAGCTTAGTAGCGTCAGCAACTAATGAAAAACTGTTTTTT
TRBV12-3/TRBV12-4	-	-	TRBJ1-1	CASSHPRNTEAFF	TGTGCCAGCAGCCACCCCCGGAACACTGAAGCTTTCTTT
TRBV20-1	few	-	TRBJ2-7	CSARIMWRAPFSYEQYF	TGCAGTGCTAGGATCATGTGGCGGGCACCCTTCTCCTACGAGCAGTACTTC
TRBV20-1	many	TRBD1	TRBJ2-7	CSAREWAGGHDEQYF	TGCAGTGCTAGGGAGTGGGCAGGGGGTCACGACGAGCAGTACTTC
TRBV5-1	-	TRBD1	TRBJ1-4	CASSSTGMIATNEKLFF	TGCGCCAGCAGCTCGACAGGGATGATTGCAACTAATGAAAAACTGTTTTTT
TRBV20-1	few	-	TRBJ1-5	CSARDFRSGNQPQHF	TGCAGTGCTAGAGACTTTAGATCGGGCAATCAGCCCCAGCATTTT
TRBV20-1	once	-	TRBJ1-2	CSVRDPPGRGNYGYTF	TGCAGTGTTAGGGACCCACCCGGGAGAGGTAACTATGGCTACACCTTC
TRBV5-1	few	-	TRBJ2-3	CASTPGGTISTDTLYF	TGCGCCAGCACCCCTGGAGGGACGATCAGCACAGATACGCTGTATTTT